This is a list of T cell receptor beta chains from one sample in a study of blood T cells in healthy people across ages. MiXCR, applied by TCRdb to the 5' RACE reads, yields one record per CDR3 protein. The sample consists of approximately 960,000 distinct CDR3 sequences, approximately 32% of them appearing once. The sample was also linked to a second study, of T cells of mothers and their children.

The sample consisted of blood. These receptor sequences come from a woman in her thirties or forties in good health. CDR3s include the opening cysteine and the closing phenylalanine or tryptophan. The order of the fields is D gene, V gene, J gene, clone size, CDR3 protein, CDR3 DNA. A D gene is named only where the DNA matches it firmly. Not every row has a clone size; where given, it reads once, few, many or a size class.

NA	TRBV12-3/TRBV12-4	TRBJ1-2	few	CASSPGARMGTYGYTF	TGTGCCAGCAGCCCAGGGGCCAGGATGGGGACTTATGGCTACACCTTC
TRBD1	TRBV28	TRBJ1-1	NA	CASSSSGLDRGSTEAFF	TGTGCCAGCAGCTCGAGCGGTCTCGACAGGGGGTCCACTGAAGCTTTCTTT
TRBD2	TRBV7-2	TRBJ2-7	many	CASSPTSGATYEQYF	TGTGCCAGCAGCCCTACTAGCGGGGCTACCTACGAGCAGTACTTC
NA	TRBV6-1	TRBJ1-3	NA	CASSELGRSGNTIYF	TGTGCCAGCAGTGAACTCGGGAGGTCAGGAAACACCATATATTTT
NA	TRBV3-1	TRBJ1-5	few	CASSQEGIRNQPQHF	TGTGCCAGCAGCCAAGAAGGGATCCGCAATCAGCCCCAGCATTTT
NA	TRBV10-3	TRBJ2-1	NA	CAISGRTANNGQFF	TGTGCCATCAGTGGCAGGACAGCAAACAATGGGCAGTTCTTC
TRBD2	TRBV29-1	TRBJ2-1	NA	CSVPSRGGSYNEQFF	TGCAGCGTCCCTTCGCGGGGGGGCTCCTACAATGAGCAGTTCTTC
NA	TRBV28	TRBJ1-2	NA	CASSWPGQDYGYTF	TGTGCCAGCAGTTGGCCGGGACAAGACTATGGCTACACCTTC
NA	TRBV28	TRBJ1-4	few	CASGYNEKLFF	TGTGCCAGCGGCTATAATGAAAAACTGTTTTTT
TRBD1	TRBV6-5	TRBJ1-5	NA	CASRKTGQNQPQHF	TGTGCCAGCAGAAAGACAGGGCAGAATCAGCCCCAGCATTTT
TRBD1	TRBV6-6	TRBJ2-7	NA	CASSPLGTGDYEQYF	TGTGCCAGCAGCCCTCTAGGGACAGGGGACTACGAGCAGTACTTC
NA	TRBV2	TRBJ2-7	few	CASSEGGEQYF	TGTGCCAGCAGTGAGGGGGGTGAGCAGTACTTC
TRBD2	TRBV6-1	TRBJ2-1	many	CASSTSGGSDEQFF	TGTGCCAGCAGTACTAGCGGGGGATCCGATGAGCAGTTCTTC
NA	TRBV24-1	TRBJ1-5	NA	CATSAAGTPHNQPQHF	TGTGCCACCAGTGCAGCCGGGACGCCCCATAATCAGCCCCAGCATTTT
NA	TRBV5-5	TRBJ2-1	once	CASSTGQQREQFF	TGTGCCAGCAGCACCGGACAGCAACGGGAGCAGTTCTTC
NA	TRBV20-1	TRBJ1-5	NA	CSARDAGVSNQPQHF	TGCAGTGCTAGAGATGCAGGGGTTAGCAATCAGCCCCAGCATTTT
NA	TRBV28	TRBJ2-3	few	CASSPLTSSTDTQYF	TGTGCCAGCAGTCCTTTAACCTCTAGCACAGATACGCAGTATTTT
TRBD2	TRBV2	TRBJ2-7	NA	CASSRLAGVNEQYF	TGTGCCAGCAGCCGACTAGCGGGGGTTAACGAGCAGTACTTC
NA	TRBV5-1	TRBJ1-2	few	CASSLAWAATNYGYTF	TGCGCCAGCAGCTTGGCCTGGGCAGCGACGAACTATGGCTACACCTTC
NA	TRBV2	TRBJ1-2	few	CASSPRYGYTF	TGTGCCAGCAGTCCCCGATATGGCTACACCTTC
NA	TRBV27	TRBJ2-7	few	CASRGLLTGIHYEQYF	TGTGCCAGCAGGGGCCTTCTTACAGGGATCCACTACGAGCAGTACTTC
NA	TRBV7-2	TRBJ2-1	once	CASSINRQYNEQFF	TGTGCCAGCAGCATAAACAGACAGTACAATGAGCAGTTCTTC
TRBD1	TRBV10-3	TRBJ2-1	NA	CAISEGTGSNEQFF	TGTGCCATCAGTGAAGGGACAGGGTCCAATGAGCAGTTCTTC
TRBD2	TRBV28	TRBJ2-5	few	CASRGGGAGETQYF	TGTGCCAGCAGGGGCGGGGGGGCCGGTGAGACCCAGTACTTC
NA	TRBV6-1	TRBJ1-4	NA	CAGREGLEKLFF	TGTGCCGGCAGAGAGGGGCTTGAAAAACTGTTTTTT
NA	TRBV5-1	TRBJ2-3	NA	CACSLDSTDTQYF	TGCGCCTGCAGCCTGGACAGCACAGATACGCAGTATTTT
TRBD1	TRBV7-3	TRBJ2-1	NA	CASSPTGGGEQFF	TGTGCCAGCAGCCCGACAGGGGGGGGTGAGCAGTTCTTC
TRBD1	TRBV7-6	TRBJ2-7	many	CASSPGQGYGQYF	TGTGCCAGCAGCCCGGGACAGGGCTACGGGCAGTACTTC
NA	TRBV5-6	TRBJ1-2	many	CASSFRGDYGYTF	TGTGCCAGCAGCTTTCGGGGAGACTATGGCTACACCTTC
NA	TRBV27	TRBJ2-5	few	CASSRPRETQYF	TGTGCCAGCTCCCGACCGAGGGAGACCCAGTACTTC
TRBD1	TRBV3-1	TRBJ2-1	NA	CANSQTRGSEQFF	TGTGCCAACAGCCAGACCAGGGGGAGTGAGCAGTTCTTC
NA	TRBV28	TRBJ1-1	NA	CASSLWPSEGTTEAFF	TGTGCCAGCAGTTTATGGCCCTCGGAGGGTACGACTGAAGCTTTCTTT
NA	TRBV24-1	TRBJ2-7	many	CATSDQSSYEQYF	TGTGCCACCAGTGATCAGAGCTCCTACGAGCAGTACTTC
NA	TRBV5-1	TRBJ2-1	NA	CASSLLSTSSYNEQFF	TGCGCCAGCAGCTTGTTATCGACGAGCTCCTACAATGAGCAGTTCTTC
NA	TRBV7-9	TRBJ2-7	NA	CASSPVHEQYF	TGTGCCAGCAGCCCGGTCCACGAGCAGTACTTC
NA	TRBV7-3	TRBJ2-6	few	CASSFRGGAGANVLTF	TGTGCCAGCAGCTTTAGGGGGGGCGCTGGGGCCAACGTCCTGACTTTC
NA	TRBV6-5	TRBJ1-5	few	CASSPAAQSNQPQHF	TGTGCCAGCAGTCCCGCCGCACAGTCCAATCAGCCCCAGCATTTT
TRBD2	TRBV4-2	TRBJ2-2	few	CASSQVSGGPWGTGELFF	TGTGCCAGCAGCCAAGTTAGCGGGGGCCCTTGGGGCACCGGGGAGCTGTTTTTT
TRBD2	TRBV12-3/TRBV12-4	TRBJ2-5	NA	CASRLAGGSHEQYF	TGTGCCAGCAGACTAGCGGGGGGGTCCCATGAGCAGTACTTC
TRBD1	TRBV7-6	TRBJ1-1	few	CASSTGGLAFF	TGTGCCAGCAGCACAGGGGGGTTGGCTTTCTTT
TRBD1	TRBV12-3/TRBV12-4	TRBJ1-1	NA	CASRLQGGSTEAFF	TGTGCCAGCAGGCTACAGGGGGGAAGCACTGAAGCTTTCTTT
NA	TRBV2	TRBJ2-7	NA	CAGKLSVYYEQYF	TGTGCCGGCAAGCTTTCGGTGTACTACGAGCAGTACTTC
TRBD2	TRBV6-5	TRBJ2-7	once	CASHHPGLARYEQYF	TGTGCCAGTCACCACCCGGGACTAGCGAGGTACGAGCAGTACTTC
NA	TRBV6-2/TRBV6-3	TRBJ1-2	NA	CASNQMGYGYTF	TGTGCCAGCAATCAAATGGGGTATGGCTACACCTTC